This TCR beta chain emerged from a study of lymphopenia after photon versus proton radiotherapy. A note on this clone: Its specificity is not known.

Clones were read by immunoSEQ multiplex PCR, and TCRdb kept only the in-frame ones, dropping some. The sample holds more than 25,000 clones, over 80% seen once. Study-wide points: A bigger post-nadir fall in TCR diversity correlated inversely with survival time in deceased patients. Photon-treated patients lost naive T cells and TCR diversity; proton-treated stayed stable. After the lymphocyte nadir, photon-treated repertoires showed oligoclonal expansion, especially of CD8+ Temra cells.

The source was peripheral blood, collected from a patient treated with photon-based radiotherapy. The origin of this receptor is a man aged 50 to 60 with gastric cancer.

The CDR3 DNA follows: TGTGCCAGCAGCGACAGGGTTTTGAGGGGCTACACCTTC. It is translated as CASSDRVLRGYTF. The rearrangement uses TRBV11-2 and TRBJ1-2; 7 bases map to TRBD1. V gave up 5 bases and J gave up 8 bases; unmatched junction bases: 8. CDR1 is SGHAT and CDR2 is FQNNGV in the germline V gene. CDR3 length: 13 residues.